This entry is about one T cell receptor beta chain. Per the original methods: Amplification of reference gene primers provided the estimated nucleated cell counts. Some clones are missing from TCRdb's copy, which holds only in-frame ones; the method was immunoSEQ multiplex PCR. That table is the source of V, J and clone size, and D and trimming were worked out from the DNA. The sample records 100,000 to 150,000 clones, 60% to 75% being singletons. Looked up from germline, CDR1 is MNHEY and CDR2 is SVGAGI. Trimming removed 6 bases at V and 7 bases at J, with 13 bases between. CDR3 length: 14 residues. These data belong to a study of blood T cell repertoires in COVID-19. In the study overall: Nucleic acid was either cDNA or gDNA, and it came from T cells, B-cell-depleted T cells, or PBMCs.

The chain carries TRBV6-5 and TRBJ1-6; possible D gene TRBD1, 5 bases. The clonotype was recovered from a woman aged 65 to 85 with acute or convalescent COVID-19. The sequenced sample was peripheral blood. As DNA, the CDR3 is TGTGCCAGCAGATCCACAGGCCCAAATTCACCCCTCCACTTT. The encoded protein is CASRSTGPNSPLHF.